This T cell receptor beta chain stems from a study of blood T cell repertoires in COVID-19. Turning to the study itself: COVID-19 samples, acute and convalescent, were from the United States, Italy and Spain. T cells, B-cell-depleted T cells, or PBMCs provided the cDNA or gDNA that served as material.

The CDR3 consists of 15 residues. CDR1 MRHNA and CDR2 SNTAGT come from the germline V gene. Trimming removed 4 bases from V and 3 bases from J; junction bases left unmatched: 5. Per the authors' pipeline: Using reference gene primer amplification, nucleated cell counts were estimated. Here immunoSEQ multiplex PCR was the method, and the copy in TCRdb shows in-frame clones only, minus some. Clone size and the V and J calls come from that table; the DNA yielded D and trimming. The table shows roughly 290,000 clones, with more than 85% occurring only once. Sequences were obtained from peripheral blood. This chain links TRBV6-4 with TRBJ2-1; 8 nucleotides align to TRBD2. This TCR was sampled from a man younger than 45 with acute or convalescent COVID-19. The CDR3 sequence is CASSVLAGSYNEQFF. The CDR3 DNA is TGTGCCAGCAGTGTCTTAGCGGGAAGCTACAATGAGCAGTTCTTC.